Below, one TCR beta chain is given with its context. These data are taken from a study of blood T cell repertoires in COVID-19. Study background: From T cells, B-cell-depleted T cells, or PBMCs came the material, which was cDNA or gDNA.

The CDR3 runs to 15 residues. Trimming took off 5 bases at V and 6 bases at J, with 17 bases between the two ends. Per germline, CDR1 SEHNR and CDR2 FQNEAQ (reference sequence). Per the original data handling: Estimation of nucleated cell counts was performed using reference gene primer amplification. Using immunoSEQ multiplex PCR, the repertoire was profiled, and TCRdb retains in-frame clones only, with some absent. That table supplies the V and J calls and clone size; D and trimming were determined from the DNA. The table includes about 120,000 clones, roughly 91% detected once. Sequencing was performed on peripheral blood. This receptor was identified in a human donor in a cohort sampled during active COVID-19. The chain uses TRBV7-9 and TRBJ2-1; D call uncertain. The CDR3 bases are TGTGCCAGCAGCCATCAGGTACCCCGGCTCAATGAGCAGTTCTTC. This translates into CASSHQVPRLNEQFF.